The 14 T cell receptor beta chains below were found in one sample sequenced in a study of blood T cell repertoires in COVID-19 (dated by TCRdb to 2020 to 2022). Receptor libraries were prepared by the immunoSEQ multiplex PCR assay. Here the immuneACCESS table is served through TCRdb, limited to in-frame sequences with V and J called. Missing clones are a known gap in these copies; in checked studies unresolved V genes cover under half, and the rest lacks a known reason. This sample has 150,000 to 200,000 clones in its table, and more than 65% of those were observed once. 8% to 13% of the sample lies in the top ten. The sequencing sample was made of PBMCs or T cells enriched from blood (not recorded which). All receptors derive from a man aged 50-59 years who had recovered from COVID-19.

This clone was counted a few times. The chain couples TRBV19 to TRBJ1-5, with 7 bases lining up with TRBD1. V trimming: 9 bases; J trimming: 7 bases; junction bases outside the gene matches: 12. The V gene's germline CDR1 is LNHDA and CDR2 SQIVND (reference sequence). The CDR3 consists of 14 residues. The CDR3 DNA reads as TGTGCCAGCGACAGGGAGTTCGTCAGCCAGCCCCAGCATTTT. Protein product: CASDREFVSQPQHF.

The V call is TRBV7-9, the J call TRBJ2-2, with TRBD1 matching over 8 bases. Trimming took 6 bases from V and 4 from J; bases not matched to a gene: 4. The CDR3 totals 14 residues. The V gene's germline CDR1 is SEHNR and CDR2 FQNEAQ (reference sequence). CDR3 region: CASRQTGGTGELFF. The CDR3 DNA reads TGTGCCAGCAGACAAACAGGGGGCACCGGGGAGCTGTTTTTT. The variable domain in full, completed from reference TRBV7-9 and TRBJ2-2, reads DTGVSQNPRHKITKRGQNVTFRCDPISEHNRLYWYRQTLGQGPEFLTYFQNEAQLEKSRLLSDRFSAERPKGSFSTLEIQRTEQGDSAMYLCASRQTGGTGELFFGEGSRLTVL.

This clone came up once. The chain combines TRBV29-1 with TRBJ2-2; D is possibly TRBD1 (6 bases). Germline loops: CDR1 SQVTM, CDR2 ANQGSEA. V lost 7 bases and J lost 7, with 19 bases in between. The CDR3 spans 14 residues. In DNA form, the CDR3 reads TGCAGCGCCTCACGGGACACTCGTAGCGGGGAGCTGTTTTTT. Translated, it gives CSASRDTRSGELFF.

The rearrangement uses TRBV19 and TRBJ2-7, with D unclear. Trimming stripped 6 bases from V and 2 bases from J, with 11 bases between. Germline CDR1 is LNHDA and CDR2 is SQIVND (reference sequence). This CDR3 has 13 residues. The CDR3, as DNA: TGTGCCAGTAGCGTGACACAAACCTACGAGCAGTACTTC. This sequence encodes CASSVTQTYEQYF. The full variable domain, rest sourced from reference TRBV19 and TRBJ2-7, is DGGITQSPKYLFRKEGQNVTLSCEQNLNHDAMYWYRQDPGQGLRLIYYSQIVNDFQKGDIAEGYSVSREKKESFPLTVTSAQKNPTAFYLCASSVTQTYEQYFGPGTRLTVT.

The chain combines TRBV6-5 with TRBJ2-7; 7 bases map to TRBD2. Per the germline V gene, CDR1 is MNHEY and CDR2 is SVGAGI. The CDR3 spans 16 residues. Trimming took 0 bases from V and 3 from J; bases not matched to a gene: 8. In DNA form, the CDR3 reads TGTGCCAGCAGTTACTCGACTAGCAGAATTGTCTACGAGCAGTACTTC. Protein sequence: CASSYSTSRIVYEQYF.

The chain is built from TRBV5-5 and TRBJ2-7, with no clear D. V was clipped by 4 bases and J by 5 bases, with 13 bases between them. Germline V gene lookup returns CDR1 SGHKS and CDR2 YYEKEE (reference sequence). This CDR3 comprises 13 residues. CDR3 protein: CASSLGEADEQYF. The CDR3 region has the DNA TGTGCCAGCAGCCTTGGAGAGGCGGACGAGCAGTACTTC.

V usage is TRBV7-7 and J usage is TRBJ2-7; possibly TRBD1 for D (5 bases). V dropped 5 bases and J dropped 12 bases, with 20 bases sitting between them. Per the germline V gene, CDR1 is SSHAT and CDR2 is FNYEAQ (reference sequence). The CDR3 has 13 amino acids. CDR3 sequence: CASSRNTGVTLYF. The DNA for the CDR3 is TGTGCCAGCAGCCGTAATACAGGAGTCACGCTGTACTTC.

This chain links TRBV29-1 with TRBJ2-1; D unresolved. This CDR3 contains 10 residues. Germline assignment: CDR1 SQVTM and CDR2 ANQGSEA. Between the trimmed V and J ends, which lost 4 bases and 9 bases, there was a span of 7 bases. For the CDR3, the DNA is TGCAGCGTTGTAACGGGTGAGCAGTTCTTC. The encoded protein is CSVVTGEQFF.

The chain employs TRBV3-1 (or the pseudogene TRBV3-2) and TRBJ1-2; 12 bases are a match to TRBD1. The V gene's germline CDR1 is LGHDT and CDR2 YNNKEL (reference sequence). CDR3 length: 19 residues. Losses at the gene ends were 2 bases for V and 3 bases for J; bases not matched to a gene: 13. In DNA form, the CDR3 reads TGTGCCAGCAGCCAATTTAGTCCGGGACAGGGGGCTATTTACTATGGCTACACCTTC. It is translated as CASSQFSPGQGAIYYGYTF.

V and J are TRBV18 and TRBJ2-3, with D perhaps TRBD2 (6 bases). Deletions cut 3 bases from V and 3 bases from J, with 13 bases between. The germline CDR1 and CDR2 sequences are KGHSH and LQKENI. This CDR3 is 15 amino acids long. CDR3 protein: CASSPPLARTDTQYF. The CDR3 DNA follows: TGTGCCAGCTCACCGCCACTAGCTCGTACAGATACGCAGTATTTT.

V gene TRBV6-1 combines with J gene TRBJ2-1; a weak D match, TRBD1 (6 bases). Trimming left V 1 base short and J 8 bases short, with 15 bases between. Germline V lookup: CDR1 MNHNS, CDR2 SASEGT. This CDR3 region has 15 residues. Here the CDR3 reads CASSEGGPPLYEQFF. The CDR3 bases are TGTGCCAGCAGTGAAGGGGGGCCTCCGCTGTATGAGCAGTTCTTC.

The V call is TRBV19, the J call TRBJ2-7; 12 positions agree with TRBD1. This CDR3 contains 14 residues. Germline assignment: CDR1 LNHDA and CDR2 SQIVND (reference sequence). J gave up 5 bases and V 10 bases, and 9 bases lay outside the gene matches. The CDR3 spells CATSPGTGGHEQYF. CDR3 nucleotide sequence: TGTGCCACCTCCCCCGGGACAGGGGGCCACGAGCAGTACTTC.

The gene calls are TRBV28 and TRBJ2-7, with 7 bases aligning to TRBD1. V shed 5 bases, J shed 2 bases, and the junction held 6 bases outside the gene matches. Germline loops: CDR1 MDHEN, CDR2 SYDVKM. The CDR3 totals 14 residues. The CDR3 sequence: CASSTMTGTYEQYF. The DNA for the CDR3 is TGTGCCAGCAGTACCATGACAGGGACCTACGAGCAGTACTTC.

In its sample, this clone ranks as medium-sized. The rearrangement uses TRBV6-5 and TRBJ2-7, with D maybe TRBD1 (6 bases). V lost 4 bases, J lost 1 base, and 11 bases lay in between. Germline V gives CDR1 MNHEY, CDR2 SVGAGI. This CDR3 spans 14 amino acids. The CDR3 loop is CASSWGPTSYEQYF. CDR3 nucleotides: TGTGCCAGCAGTTGGGGGCCTACATCCTACGAGCAGTACTTC.